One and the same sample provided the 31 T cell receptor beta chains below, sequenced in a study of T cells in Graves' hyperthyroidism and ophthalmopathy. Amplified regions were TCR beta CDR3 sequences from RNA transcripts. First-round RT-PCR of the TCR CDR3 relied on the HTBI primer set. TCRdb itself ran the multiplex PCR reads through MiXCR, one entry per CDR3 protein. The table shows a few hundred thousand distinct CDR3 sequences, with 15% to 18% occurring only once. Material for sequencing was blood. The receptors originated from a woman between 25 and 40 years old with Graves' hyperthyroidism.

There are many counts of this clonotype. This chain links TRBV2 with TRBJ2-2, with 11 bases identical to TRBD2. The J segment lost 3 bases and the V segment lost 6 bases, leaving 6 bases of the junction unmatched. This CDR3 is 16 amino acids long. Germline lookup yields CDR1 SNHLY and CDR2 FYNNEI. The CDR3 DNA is TGTGCCAGCAGGTCCGGGACTAGCGGCTACACCGGGGAGCTGTTTTTT. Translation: CASRSGTSGYTGELFF.

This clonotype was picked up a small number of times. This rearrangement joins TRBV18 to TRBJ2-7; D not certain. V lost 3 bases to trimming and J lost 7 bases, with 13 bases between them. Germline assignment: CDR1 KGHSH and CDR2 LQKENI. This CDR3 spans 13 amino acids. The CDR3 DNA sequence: TGTGCCAGCTCACCTGGCGTGACCTCTGAGCAGTACTTC. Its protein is CASSPGVTSEQYF.

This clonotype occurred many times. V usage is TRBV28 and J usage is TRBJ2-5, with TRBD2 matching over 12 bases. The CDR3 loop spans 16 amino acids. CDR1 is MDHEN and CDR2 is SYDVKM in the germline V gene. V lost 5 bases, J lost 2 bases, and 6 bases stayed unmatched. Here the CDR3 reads CASSQTSGSGQETQYF. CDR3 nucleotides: TGTGCCAGCAGTCAGACTAGCGGGAGCGGACAAGAGACCCAGTACTTC.

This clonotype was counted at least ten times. The CDR3 here is CASSPTGGRLDTEAFF. Here the CDR3 DNA reads TGTGCCAGCAGTCCGACAGGGGGTCGGTTGGATACTGAAGCTTTCTTT. The chain uses TRBV12-3 or TRBV12-4 and TRBJ1-1; 9 bases are shared with TRBD1. CDR3 length: 16 amino acids. After removal of 5 bases from V and 5 bases from J, the junction contained 12 bases not matched to a gene.

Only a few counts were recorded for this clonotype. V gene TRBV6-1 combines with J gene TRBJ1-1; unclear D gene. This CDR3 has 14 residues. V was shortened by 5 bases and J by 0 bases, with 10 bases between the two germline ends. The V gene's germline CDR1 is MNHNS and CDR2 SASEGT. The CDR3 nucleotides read TGTGCCAGCAGTCGACACAACCTGAACACTGAAGCTTTCTTT. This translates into CASSRHNLNTEAFF.

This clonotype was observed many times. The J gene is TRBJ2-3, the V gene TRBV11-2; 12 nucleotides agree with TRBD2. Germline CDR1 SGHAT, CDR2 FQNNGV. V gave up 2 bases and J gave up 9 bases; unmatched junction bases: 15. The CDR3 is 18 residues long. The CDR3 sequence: CASSLRPLAGGAGETQYF. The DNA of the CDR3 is TGTGCCAGCAGCTTAAGGCCACTAGCGGGAGGAGCGGGTGAAACGCAGTATTTT.

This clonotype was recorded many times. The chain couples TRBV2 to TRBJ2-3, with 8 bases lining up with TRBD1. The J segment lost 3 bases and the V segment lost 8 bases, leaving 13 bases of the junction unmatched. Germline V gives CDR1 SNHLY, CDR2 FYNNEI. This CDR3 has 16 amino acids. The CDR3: CASAPRGLASTDTQYF. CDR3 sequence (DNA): TGTGCCAGCGCCCCCAGGGGGCTCGCGAGTACAGATACGCAGTATTTT.

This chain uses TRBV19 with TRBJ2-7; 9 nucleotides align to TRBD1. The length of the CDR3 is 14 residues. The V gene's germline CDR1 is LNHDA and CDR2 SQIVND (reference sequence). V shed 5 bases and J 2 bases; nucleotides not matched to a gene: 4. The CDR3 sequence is CASSSRTGAYEQYF. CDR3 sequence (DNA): TGTGCCAGTAGTTCCCGGACAGGGGCCTACGAGCAGTACTTC.

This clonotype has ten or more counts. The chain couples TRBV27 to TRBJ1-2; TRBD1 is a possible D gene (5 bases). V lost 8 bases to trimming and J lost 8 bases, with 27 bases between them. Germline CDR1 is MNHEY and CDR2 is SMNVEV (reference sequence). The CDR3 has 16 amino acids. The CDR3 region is CASGLHTGTPQRGYTF. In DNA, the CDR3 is TGTGCCAGCGGGCTTCACACCGGGACTCCCCAGCGGGGCTACACCTTC.

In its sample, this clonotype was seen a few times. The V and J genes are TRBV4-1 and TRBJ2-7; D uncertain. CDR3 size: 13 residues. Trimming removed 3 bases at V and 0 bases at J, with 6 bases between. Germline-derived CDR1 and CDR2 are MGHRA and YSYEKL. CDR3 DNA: TGCGCCAGCAGCCACCCCTCCTCCTACGAGCAGTACTTC. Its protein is CASSHPSSYEQYF.

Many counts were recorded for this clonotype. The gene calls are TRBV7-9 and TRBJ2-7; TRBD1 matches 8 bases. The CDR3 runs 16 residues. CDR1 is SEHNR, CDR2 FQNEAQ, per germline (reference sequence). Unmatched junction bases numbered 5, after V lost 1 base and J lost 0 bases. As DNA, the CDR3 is TGTGCCAGCAGCTTAGTGACAGGGGCGAGCTCCTACGAGCAGTACTTC. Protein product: CASSLVTGASSYEQYF.

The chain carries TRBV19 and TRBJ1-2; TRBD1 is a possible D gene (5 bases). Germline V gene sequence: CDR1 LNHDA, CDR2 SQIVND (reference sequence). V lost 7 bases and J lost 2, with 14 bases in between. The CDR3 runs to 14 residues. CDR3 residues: CASTTSGGNYGYTF. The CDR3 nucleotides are TGTGCCAGTACTACTTCGGGGGGAAACTATGGCTACACCTTC.

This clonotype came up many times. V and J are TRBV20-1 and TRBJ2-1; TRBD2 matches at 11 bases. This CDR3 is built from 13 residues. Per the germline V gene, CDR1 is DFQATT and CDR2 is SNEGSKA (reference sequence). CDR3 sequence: CSSTTSGDNEQFF. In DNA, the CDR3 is TGCAGCTCGACGACTAGCGGGGACAATGAGCAGTTCTTC.

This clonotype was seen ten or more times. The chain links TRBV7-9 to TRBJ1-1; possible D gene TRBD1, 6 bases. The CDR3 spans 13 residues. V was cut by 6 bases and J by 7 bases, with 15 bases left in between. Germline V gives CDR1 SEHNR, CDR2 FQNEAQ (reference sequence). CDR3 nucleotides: TGTGCCAGCAGGTTAACAGGGACCAGTGAAGCTTTCTTT. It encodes CASRLTGTSEAFF.

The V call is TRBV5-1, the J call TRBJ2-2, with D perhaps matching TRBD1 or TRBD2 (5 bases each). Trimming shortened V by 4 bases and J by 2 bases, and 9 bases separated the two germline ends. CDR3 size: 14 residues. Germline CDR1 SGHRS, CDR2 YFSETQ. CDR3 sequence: CASSQGDNTGELFF. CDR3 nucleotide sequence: TGCGCCAGCAGCCAGGGAGATAACACCGGGGAGCTGTTTTTT.

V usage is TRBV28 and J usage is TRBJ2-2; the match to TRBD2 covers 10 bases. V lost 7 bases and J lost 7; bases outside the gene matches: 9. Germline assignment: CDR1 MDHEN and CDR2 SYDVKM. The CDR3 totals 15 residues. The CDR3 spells CASTQAGGPIGELFF. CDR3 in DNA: TGTGCCAGCACTCAAGCGGGAGGGCCCATCGGGGAGCTGTTTTTT.

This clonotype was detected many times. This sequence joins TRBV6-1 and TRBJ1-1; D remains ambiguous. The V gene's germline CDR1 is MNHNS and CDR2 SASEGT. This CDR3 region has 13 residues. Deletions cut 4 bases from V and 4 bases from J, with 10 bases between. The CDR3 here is CASSAGVGTEAFF. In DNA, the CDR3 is TGTGCCAGCAGTGCCGGGGTCGGCACTGAAGCTTTCTTT.

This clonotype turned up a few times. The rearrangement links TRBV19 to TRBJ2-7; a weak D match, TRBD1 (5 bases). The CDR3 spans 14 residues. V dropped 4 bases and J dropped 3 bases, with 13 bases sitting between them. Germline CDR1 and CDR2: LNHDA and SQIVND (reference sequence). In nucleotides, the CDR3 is TGTGCCAGTAGTAAGACAGAAATGGACTACGAGCAGTACTTC. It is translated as CASSKTEMDYEQYF.

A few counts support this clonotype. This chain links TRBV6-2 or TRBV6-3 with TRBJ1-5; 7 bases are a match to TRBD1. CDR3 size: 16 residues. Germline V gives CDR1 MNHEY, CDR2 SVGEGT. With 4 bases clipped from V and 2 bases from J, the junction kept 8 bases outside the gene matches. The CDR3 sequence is CASSSPTGIGNQPQHF. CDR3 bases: TGTGCCAGCAGTTCCCCGACAGGGATTGGCAATCAGCCCCAGCATTTT.

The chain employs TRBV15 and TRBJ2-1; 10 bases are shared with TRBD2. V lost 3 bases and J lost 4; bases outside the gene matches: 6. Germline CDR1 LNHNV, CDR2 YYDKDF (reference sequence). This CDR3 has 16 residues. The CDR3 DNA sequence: TGTGCCACCAGCAGTCAACTAGCGGGGTTATACAATGAGCAGTTCTTC. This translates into CATSSQLAGLYNEQFF.

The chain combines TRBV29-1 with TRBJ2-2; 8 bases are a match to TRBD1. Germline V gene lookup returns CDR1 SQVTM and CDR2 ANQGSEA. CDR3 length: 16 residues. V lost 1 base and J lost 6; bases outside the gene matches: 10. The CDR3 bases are TGCAGCGTTGAAGCCCAGGGGGCGGTCGGGTCCGGGGAGCTGTTTTTT. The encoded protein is CSVEAQGAVGSGELFF.

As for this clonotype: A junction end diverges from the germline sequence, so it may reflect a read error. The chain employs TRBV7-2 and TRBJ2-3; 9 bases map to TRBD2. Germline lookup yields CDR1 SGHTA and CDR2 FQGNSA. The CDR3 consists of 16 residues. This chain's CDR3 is CASGLLGLARTDTQYF. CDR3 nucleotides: TGTGCCAGCGGCTTACTCGGACTAGCGCGCACAGATACGCAGTATTTT.

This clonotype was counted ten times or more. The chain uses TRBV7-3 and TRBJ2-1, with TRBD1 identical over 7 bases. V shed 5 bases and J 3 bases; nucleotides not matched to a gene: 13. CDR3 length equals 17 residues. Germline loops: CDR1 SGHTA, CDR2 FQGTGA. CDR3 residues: CASSPGPGTAYYNEQFF. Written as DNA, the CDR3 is TGTGCCAGCAGCCCTGGACCCGGGACAGCGTACTACAATGAGCAGTTCTTC.

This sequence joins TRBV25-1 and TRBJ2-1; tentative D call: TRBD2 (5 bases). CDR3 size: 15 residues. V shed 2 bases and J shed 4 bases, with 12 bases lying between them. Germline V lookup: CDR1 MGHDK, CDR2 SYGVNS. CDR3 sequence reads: CASSERSASYNEQFF. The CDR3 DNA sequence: TGTGCCAGCAGTGAACGTAGCGCTTCTTACAATGAGCAGTTCTTC.

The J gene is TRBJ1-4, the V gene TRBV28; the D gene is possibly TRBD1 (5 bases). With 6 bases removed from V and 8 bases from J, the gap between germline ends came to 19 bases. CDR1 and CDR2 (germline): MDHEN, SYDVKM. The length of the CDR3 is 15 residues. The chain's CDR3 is CASRTPWGGAEKLFF. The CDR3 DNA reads TGTGCCAGCAGAACCCCCTGGGGAGGGGCCGAAAAACTGTTTTTT.

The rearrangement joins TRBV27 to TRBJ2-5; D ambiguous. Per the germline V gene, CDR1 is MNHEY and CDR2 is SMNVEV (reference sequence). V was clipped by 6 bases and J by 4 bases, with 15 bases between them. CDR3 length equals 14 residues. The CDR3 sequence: CASSPSIYGETQYF. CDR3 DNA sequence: TGTGCCAGCAGCCCTTCGATCTACGGAGAGACCCAGTACTTC.

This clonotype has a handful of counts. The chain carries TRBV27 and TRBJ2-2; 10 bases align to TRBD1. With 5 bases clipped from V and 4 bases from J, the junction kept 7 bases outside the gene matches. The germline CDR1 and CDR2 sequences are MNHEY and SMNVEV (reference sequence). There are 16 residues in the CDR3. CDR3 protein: CASSRWTGGGTGELFF. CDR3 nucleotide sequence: TGTGCCAGCAGTCGCTGGACAGGGGGGGGCACCGGGGAGCTGTTTTTT.

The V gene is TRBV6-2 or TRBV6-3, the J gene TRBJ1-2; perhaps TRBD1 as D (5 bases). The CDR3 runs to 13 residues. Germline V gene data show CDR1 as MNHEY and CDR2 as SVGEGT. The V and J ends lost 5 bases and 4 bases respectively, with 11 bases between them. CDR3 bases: TGTGCCAGCAGTGAATCAGGGCCCTATGGCTACACCTTC. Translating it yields CASSESGPYGYTF.

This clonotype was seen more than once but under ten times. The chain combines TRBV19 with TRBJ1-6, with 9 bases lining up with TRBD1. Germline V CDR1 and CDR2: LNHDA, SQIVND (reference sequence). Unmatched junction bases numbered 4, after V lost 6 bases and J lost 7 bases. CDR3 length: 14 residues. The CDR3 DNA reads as TGTGCCAGTAGAGGGACAGGGAAAAATTCACCCCTCCACTTT. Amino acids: CASRGTGKNSPLHF.

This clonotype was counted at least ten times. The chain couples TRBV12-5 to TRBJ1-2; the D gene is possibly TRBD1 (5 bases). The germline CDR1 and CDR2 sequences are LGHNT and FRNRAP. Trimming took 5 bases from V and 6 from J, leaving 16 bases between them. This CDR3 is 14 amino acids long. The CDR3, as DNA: TGTGCTAGTGGTCCTGCCCCGCAGGGACATGGCTACACCTTC. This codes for CASGPAPQGHGYTF.

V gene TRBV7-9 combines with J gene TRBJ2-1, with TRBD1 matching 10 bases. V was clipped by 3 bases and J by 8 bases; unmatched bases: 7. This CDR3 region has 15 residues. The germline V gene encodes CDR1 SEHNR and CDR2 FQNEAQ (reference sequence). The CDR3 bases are TGTGCCAGCAGCTTCCACCCGACAGGGGGCGATGAGCAGTTCTTC. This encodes CASSFHPTGGDEQFF. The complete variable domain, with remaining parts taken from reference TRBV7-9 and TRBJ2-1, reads DTGVSQNPRHKITKRGQNVTFRCDPISEHNRLYWYRQTLGQGPEFLTYFQNEAQLEKSRLLSDRFSAERPKGSFSTLEIQRTEQGDSAMYLCASSFHPTGGDEQFFGPGTRLTVL.